A single sample is the source of the 18 T cell receptor beta chains below, sequenced in a study of control samples from healthy donors and cancer patients (dated by TCRdb to 2020 to 2022). The receptor library was made with the immunoSEQ multiplex PCR assay. Imported from immuneACCESS, the table was reduced by TCRdb to in-frame sequences with V and J called. These copies leave out some clones; in studies compared against another copy, an unresolved V gene accounts for under half, and the cause of the remainder is not known. This sample has tens of thousands of clones in its table, and 89% of those were observed once. The ten largest make up 1.6% of the sample. The sample taken for sequencing was PBMCs. Every receptor here comes from a man aged 40-49 years with colorectal cancer.

Only one count was recorded for this clone. The V call is TRBV27, the J call TRBJ1-5; TRBD1 matches at 9 bases. CDR3 size: 14 residues. J lost 7 bases, V lost 8 bases, and 9 bases had no gene match. The germline V gene encodes CDR1 MNHEY and CDR2 SMNVEV (reference sequence). The CDR3 nucleotides read TGTGCCAGCGGCAGGACAGGGGCTTTCCAGCCCCAGCATTTT. Translated: CASGRTGAFQPQHF.

The chain recombines TRBV13 with TRBJ2-7, with TRBD2 matching 12 bases. V gave up 5 bases and J gave up 0 bases; unmatched junction bases: 5. CDR1 and CDR2 from the germline V gene are PRHDT and FYEKMQ (reference sequence). The CDR3 is 16 residues long. CDR3 nucleotides: TGTGCCAGCAGCCAGCGGACTAGCGGGATCTCCTACGAGCAGTACTTC. As protein: CASSQRTSGISYEQYF.

This clone is a singleton in its sample. The V gene is TRBV27, the J gene TRBJ2-5; no reliable D call. V was cut by 5 bases and J by 2 bases, with 12 bases left in between. CDR3 size: 14 residues. Germline CDR1 is MNHEY and CDR2 is SMNVEV (reference sequence). The DNA for the CDR3 is TGTGCCAGCAGTCTTAAAGGCGCGCAAGAGACCCAGTACTTC. This encodes CASSLKGAQETQYF.

The rearrangement links TRBV10-3 to TRBJ1-2, with 8 bases identical to TRBD1. The germline V gene encodes CDR1 ENHRY and CDR2 SYGVKD. The CDR3 covers 13 residues. V was pared by 6 bases and J by 6 bases, with 6 bases of the junction left unmatched. The CDR3 sequence: CAIRTGGVDGYTF. CDR3 DNA sequence: TGTGCCATCAGAACAGGGGGAGTAGATGGCTACACCTTC.

The chain links TRBV4-1 to TRBJ1-5; D perhaps matches TRBD1 (5 bases). The CDR3 contains 16 residues. Trimming cost V 0 bases and J 3 bases, with 12 bases left between them. From germline, CDR1 is MGHRA and CDR2 YSYEKL. CDR3 loop: CASSQEFAGFNQPQHF. CDR3 coding DNA: TGCGCCAGCAGCCAAGAGTTCGCAGGGTTCAATCAGCCCCAGCATTTT.

The rearrangement uses TRBV10-3 and TRBJ2-1; TRBD1 agrees at 9 bases. V trimming: 3 bases; J trimming: 6 bases; junction bases outside the gene matches: 6. Germline V CDR1 and CDR2: ENHRY, SYGVKD. This CDR3 is 15 amino acids long. The CDR3: CAISDRDRVSNEQFF. CDR3 DNA sequence: TGTGCCATCAGTGACCGGGACAGGGTTTCCAATGAGCAGTTCTTC.

This sequence joins TRBV7-9 and TRBJ2-5; 14 bases match TRBD2. The CDR3 covers 16 residues. The V gene's germline CDR1 is SEHNR and CDR2 FQNEAQ (reference sequence). Trimming took 4 bases from V and 3 from J; bases not matched to a gene: 4. The CDR3 sequence is CASSSQTSGREETQYF. Here the CDR3 DNA reads TGTGCCAGCAGCTCCCAGACTAGCGGGAGGGAAGAGACCCAGTACTTC.

The chain joins TRBV6-5 to TRBJ1-1; D is perhaps TRBD1 (5 bases). The CDR3 extends over 11 amino acids. The germline V gene encodes CDR1 MNHEY and CDR2 SVGAGI. The V and J ends lost 0 bases and 11 bases respectively, with 7 bases between them. The DNA of the CDR3 is TGTGCCAGCAGTTACTCATGGGGGGCTTTCTTT. It encodes CASSYSWGAFF.

This clone was seen once. The J gene is TRBJ1-1, the V gene TRBV27, with D unclear. V lost 3 bases and J 3 bases, leaving 11 bases between the germline ends. CDR1 is MNHEY, CDR2 SMNVEV, per germline (reference sequence). The CDR3 has 14 residues. The CDR3 coding sequence is TGTGCCAGCAGTTTGGAGTGGGCGGACACTGAAGCTTTCTTT. Translating it yields CASSLEWADTEAFF.

V gene TRBV4-1 combines with J gene TRBJ2-7; the D is unclear. Germline CDR1 is MGHRA and CDR2 is YSYEKL. Trimming stripped 0 bases from V and 3 bases from J, with 9 bases between. The CDR3 is 14 residues long. The CDR3 reads CASSQDFGVYEQYF. CDR3 sequence (DNA): TGCGCCAGCAGCCAAGATTTTGGGGTCTACGAGCAGTACTTC.

This clone was seen a few times. The chain carries TRBV10-3 and TRBJ1-1; 11 bases are a match to TRBD1. The V segment lost 2 bases and the J segment 11 bases; nucleotides outside the gene matches: 10. Germline CDR1 is ENHRY and CDR2 is SYGVKD. CDR3 size: 15 residues. CDR3 protein: CAISEPDRGQLRAFF. The CDR3 DNA sequence: TGTGCCATCAGTGAGCCGGACAGGGGGCAGCTTCGGGCTTTCTTT.

The J gene is TRBJ1-4, the V gene TRBV2; D may be TRBD1 (6 bases). V shed 7 bases and J shed 7 bases, with 16 bases lying between them. The CDR3 runs 14 residues. The germline CDR1 and CDR2 sequences are SNHLY and FYNNEI. The CDR3, as DNA: TGTGCCAGCACGCAGAGGGGGGCGGGTGAAAAACTGTTTTTT. Its protein is CASTQRGAGEKLFF.

This rearrangement joins TRBV6-5 to TRBJ2-6; the D is unclear. The CDR3 is 14 amino acids. Trimming left V 7 bases short and J 1 base short, with 8 bases between. Germline-derived CDR1 and CDR2 are MNHEY and SVGAGI. This CDR3 reads CASTVPSGANVLTF. CDR3 nucleotides: TGTGCCAGCACCGTCCCGTCTGGGGCCAACGTCCTGACTTTC.

This clone has a handful of counts. The chain has TRBV29-1 and TRBJ2-1; 12 bases line up with TRBD1. This CDR3 has 15 amino acids. Unmatched junction bases numbered 6, after V lost 3 bases and J lost 6 bases. From germline, CDR1 is SQVTM and CDR2 ANQGSEA. CDR3 nucleotide sequence: TGCAGCGTTGAGACGGGACAGGGGGCGGTCAATGAGCAGTTCTTC. Encoded protein: CSVETGQGAVNEQFF.

V and J are TRBV28 and TRBJ2-5; D possibly matches TRBD1 or TRBD2 (5 bases each). This CDR3 has 14 residues. Germline CDR1 MDHEN, CDR2 SYDVKM. The V and J ends lost 6 bases and 4 bases respectively, with 15 bases between them. CDR3: CASRLSGSSETQYF. CDR3 sequence (DNA): TGTGCCAGCAGATTGTCAGGGAGTTCAGAGACCCAGTACTTC.

This clone was counted a few times. The chain combines TRBV18 with TRBJ2-7, with D possibly TRBD1 on 5 matching bases. The CDR3 is made up of 12 amino acids. Trimming shortened V by 1 base and J by 5 bases, and 6 bases separated the two germline ends. CDR1 and CDR2 from the germline V gene are KGHSH and LQKENI. Here the CDR3 reads CASSPLGDEQYF. The CDR3, as DNA: TGTGCCAGCTCACCACTAGGGGACGAGCAGTACTTC.

The V gene is TRBV28, the J gene TRBJ2-7, with D perhaps TRBD1 (6 bases). From germline, CDR1 is MDHEN and CDR2 SYDVKM. CDR3 length: 14 residues. With 6 bases removed from V and 6 bases from J, the gap between germline ends came to 18 bases. The CDR3 loop reads CASRGAGDMAEQYF. In DNA, the CDR3 is TGTGCCAGCAGGGGGGCAGGGGATATGGCCGAGCAGTACTTC.

The CDR3 coding sequence is TGTGCCAGCAGTTACTCTAGCGTTAGCTCCTACAATGAGCAGTTCTTC. Translating it yields CASSYSSVSSYNEQFF. The chain is built from TRBV6-5 and TRBJ2-1; perhaps TRBD2 as D (5 bases). CDR3 length: 16 amino acids. V shed 0 bases and J shed 0 bases, with 9 bases lying between them. The V gene's germline CDR1 is MNHEY and CDR2 SVGAGI.